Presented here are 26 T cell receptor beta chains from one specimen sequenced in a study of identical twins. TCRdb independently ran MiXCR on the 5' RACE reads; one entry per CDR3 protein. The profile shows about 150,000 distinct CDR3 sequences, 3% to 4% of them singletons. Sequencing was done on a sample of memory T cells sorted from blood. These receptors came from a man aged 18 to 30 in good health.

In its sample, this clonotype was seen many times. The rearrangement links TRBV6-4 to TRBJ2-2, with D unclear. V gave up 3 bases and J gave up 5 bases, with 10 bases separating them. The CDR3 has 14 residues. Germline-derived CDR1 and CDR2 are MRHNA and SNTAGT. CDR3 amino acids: CASSDASPTGELFF. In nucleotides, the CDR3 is TGTGCCAGCAGTGATGCCAGCCCGACCGGGGAGCTGTTTTTT.

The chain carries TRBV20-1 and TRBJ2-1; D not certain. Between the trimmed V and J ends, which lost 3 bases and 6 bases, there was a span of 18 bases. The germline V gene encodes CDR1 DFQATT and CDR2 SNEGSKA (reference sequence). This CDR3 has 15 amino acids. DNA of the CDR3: TGCAGTGCTAGCGGCGGCCGCGAGAGTAGCAATGAGCAGTTCTTC. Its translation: CSASGGRESSNEQFF.

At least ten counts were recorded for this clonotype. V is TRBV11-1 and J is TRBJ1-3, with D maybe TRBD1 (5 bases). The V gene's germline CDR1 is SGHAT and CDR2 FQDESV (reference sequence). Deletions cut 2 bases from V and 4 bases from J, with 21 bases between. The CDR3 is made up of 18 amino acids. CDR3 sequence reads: CASSLWDGRTLRGNTIYF. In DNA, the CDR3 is TGTGCCAGCAGCTTATGGGACGGTCGGACGCTGCGAGGAAACACCATATATTTT. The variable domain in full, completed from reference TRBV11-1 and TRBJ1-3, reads EAEVAQSPRYKITEKSQAVAFWCDPISGHATLYWYRQILGQGPELLVQFQDESVVDDSQLPKDRFSAERLKGVDSTLKIQPAELGDSAMYLCASSLWDGRTLRGNTIYFGEGSWLTVV.

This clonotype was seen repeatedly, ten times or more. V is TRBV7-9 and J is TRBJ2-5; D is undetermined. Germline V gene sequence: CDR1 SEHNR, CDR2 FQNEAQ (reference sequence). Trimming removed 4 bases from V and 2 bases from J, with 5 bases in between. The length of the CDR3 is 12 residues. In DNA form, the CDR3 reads TGTGCCAGCAGCTCAGGTCAAGAGACCCAGTACTTC. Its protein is CASSSGQETQYF.

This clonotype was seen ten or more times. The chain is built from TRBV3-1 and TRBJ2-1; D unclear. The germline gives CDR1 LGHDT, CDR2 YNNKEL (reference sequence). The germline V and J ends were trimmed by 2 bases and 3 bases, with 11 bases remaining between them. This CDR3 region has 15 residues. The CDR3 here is CASSQSTKGYNEQFF. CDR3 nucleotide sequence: TGTGCCAGCAGCCAATCCACTAAGGGCTACAATGAGCAGTTCTTC.

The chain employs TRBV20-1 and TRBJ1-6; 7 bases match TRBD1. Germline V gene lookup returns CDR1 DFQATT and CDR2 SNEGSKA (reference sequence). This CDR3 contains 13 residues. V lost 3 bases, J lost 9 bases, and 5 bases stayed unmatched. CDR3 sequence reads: CSASETGISPLHF. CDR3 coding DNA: TGCAGTGCTAGTGAGACAGGGATTTCACCCCTCCACTTT.

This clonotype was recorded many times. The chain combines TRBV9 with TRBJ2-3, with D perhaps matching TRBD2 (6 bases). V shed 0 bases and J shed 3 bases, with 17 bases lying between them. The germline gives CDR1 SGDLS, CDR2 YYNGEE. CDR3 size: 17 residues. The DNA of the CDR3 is TGTGCCAGCAGCGTAGACCCACCGGGACTGACGACAGATACGCAGTATTTT. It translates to CASSVDPPGLTTDTQYF.

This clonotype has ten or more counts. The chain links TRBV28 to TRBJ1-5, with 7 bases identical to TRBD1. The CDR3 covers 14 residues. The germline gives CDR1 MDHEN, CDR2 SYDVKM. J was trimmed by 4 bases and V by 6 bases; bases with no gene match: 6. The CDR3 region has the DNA TGTGCCAGCAGGGAGACAGGGACTAATCAGCCCCAGCATTTT. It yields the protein CASRETGTNQPQHF. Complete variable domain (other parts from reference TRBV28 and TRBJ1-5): DVKVTQSSRYLVKRTGEKVFLECVQDMDHENMFWYRQDPGLGLRLIYFSYDVKMKEKGDIPEGYSVSREKKERFSLILESASTNQTSMYLCASRETGTNQPQHFGDGTRLSIL.

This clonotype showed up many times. The CDR3 nucleotides read TGTGCCTGGGGGGTAGGTGAAGCTTTCTTT. Its protein is CAWGVGEAFF. J is TRBJ1-1 and V is TRBV30; no reliable D call. V was pared by 5 bases and J by 7 bases, with 8 bases between. Germline CDR1 and CDR2: GTSNPN and SVGIG (reference sequence). The CDR3 sequence is 10 residues long.

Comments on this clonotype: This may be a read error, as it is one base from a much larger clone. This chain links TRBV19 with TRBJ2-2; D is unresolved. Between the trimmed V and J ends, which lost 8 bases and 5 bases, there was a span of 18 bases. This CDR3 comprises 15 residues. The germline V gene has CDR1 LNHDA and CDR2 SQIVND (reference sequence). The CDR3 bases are TGTGCCAGTTTGCATGCACTCAGACCTACCGGGGAGCTGTTTTTT. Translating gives CASLHALRPTGELFF.

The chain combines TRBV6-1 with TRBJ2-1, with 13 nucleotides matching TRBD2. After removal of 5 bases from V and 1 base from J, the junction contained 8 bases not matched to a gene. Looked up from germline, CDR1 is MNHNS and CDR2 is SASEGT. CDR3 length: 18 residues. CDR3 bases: TGTGCCAGCAGTCCGACCGGGACTAGCGGGATATCCTACAATGAGCAGTTCTTC. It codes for CASSPTGTSGISYNEQFF.

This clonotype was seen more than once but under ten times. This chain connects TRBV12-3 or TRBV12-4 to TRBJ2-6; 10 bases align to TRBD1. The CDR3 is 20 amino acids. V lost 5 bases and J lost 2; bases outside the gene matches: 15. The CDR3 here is CASSRTASGQGRAGANVLTF. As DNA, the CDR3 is TGTGCCAGCAGTCGAACCGCGTCGGGACAGGGGAGGGCTGGGGCCAACGTCCTGACTTTC.

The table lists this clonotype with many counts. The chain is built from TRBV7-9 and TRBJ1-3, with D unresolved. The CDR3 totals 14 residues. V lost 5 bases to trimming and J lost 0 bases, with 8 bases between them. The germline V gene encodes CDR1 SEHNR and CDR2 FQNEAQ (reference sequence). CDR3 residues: CASSRPSSGNTIYF. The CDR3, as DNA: TGTGCCAGCAGCCGCCCCAGCTCTGGAAACACCATATATTTT.

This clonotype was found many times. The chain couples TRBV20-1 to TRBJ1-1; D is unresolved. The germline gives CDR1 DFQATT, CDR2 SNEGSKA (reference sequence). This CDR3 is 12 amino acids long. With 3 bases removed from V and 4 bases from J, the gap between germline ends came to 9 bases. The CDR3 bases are TGCAGTGCTAGTCAGGATGTCACTGAAGCTTTCTTT. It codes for CSASQDVTEAFF.

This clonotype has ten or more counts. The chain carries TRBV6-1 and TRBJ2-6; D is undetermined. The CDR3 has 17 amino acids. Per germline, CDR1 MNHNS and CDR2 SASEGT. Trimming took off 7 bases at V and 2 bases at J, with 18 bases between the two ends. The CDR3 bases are TGTGCCAGCAAAGGTGGTTCGGTTTTCGCTGGGGCCAACGTCCTGACTTTC. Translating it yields CASKGGSVFAGANVLTF.

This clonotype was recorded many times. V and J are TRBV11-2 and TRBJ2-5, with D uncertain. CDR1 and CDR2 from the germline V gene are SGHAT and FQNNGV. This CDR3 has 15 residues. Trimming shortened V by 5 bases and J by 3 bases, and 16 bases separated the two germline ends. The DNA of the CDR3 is TGTGCCAGCAGCCCCACCTTGGGGAATGAAGAGACCCAGTACTTC. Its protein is CASSPTLGNEETQYF.

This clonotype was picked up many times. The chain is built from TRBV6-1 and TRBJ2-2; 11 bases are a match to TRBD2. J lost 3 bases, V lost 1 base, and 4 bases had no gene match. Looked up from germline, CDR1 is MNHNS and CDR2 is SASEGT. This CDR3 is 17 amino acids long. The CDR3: CASSEGAGLADTGELFF. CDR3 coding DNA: TGTGCCAGCAGTGAAGGGGCGGGACTAGCGGACACCGGGGAGCTGTTTTTT.

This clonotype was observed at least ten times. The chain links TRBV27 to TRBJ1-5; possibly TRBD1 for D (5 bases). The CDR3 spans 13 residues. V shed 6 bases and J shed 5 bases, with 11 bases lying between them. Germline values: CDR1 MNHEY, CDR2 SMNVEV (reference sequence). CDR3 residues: CASSHRGDQPQHF. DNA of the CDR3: TGTGCCAGCAGCCACCGGGGCGATCAGCCCCAGCATTTT.

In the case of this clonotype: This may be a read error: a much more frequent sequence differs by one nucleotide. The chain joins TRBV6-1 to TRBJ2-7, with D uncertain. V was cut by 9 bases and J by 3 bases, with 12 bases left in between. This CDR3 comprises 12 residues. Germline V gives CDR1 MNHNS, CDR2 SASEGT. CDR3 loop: CASLGPFYEQYF. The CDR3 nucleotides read TGTGCCAGTCTAGGACCGTTCTACGAGCAGTACTTC.

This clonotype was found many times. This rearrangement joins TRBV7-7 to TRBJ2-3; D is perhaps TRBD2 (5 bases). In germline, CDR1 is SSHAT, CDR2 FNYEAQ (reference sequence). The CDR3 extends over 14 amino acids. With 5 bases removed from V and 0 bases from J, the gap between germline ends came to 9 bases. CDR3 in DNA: TGTGCCAGCAGCCCGAGCGGTAGCACAGATACGCAGTATTTT. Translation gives CASSPSGSTDTQYF.

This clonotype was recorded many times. The CDR3 DNA reads TGTGCCACCAGCAGACTCGGGACTAGCGGGGCAGATACGCAGTATTTT. It translates to CATSRLGTSGADTQYF. The V gene is TRBV15, the J gene TRBJ2-3; 13 nucleotides line up with TRBD2. V trimming: 2 bases; J trimming: 4 bases; junction bases outside the gene matches: 3. Germline CDR1 LNHNV, CDR2 YYDKDF (reference sequence). The CDR3 totals 16 residues.

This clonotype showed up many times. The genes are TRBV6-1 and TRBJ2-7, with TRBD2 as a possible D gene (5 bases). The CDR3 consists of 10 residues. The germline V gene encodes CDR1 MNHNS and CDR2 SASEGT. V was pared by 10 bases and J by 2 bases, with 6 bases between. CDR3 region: CATGTYEQYV. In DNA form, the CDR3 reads TGTGCCACCGGGACCTACGAGCAGTACGTC.

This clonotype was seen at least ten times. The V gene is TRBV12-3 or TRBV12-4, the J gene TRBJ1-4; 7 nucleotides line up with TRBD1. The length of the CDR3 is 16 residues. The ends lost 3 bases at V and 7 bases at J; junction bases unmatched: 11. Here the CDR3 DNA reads TGTGCCAGCAGTTTCGGCGGAGGGGGCCTAGGTGAAAAACTGTTTTTT. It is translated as CASSFGGGGLGEKLFF.

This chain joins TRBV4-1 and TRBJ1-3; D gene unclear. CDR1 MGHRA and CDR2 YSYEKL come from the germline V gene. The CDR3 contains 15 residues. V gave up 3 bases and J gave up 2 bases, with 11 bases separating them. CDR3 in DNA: TGCGCCAGCAGCCATATAGTCCAGACTGGAAACACCATATATTTT. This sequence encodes CASSHIVQTGNTIYF.

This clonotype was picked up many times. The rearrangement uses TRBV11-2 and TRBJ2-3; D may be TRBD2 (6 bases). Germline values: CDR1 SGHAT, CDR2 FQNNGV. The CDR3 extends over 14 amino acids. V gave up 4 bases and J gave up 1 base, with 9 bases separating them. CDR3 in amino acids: CASSSGAGTDTQYF. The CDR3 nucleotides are TGTGCCAGCAGCTCGGGAGCAGGCACAGATACGCAGTATTTT.

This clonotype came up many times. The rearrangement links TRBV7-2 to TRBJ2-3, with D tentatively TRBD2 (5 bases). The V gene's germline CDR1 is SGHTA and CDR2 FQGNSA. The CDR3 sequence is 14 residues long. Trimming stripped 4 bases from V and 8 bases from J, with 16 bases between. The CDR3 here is CASSSNGLPGTQYF. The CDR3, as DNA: TGTGCCAGCAGCTCTAACGGACTGCCCGGTACGCAGTATTTT.